The 23 T cell receptor beta chains given below trace back to one sample, sequenced in a study of T cells in Graves' hyperthyroidism and ophthalmopathy. It was RNA transcripts that yielded the amplified TCR beta CDR3 regions. First-round RT-PCR of the TCR CDR3 relied on the HTBI primer set. TCRdb reprocessed the multiplex PCR reads with MiXCR, giving one entry per CDR3 protein. The table has about 500,000 distinct CDR3 sequences, roughly 16% seen once; the top ten hold approximately 30%. The sample consisted of blood. The receptors shown here come from a woman aged 25 to 45 with Graves' ophthalmopathy.

There are many counts of this clonotype. J is TRBJ1-1 and V is TRBV5-6, with TRBD1 identical over 7 bases. V was pared by 5 bases and J by 3 bases, with 7 bases of the junction left unmatched. The CDR3 covers 14 residues. CDR1 and CDR2 (germline): SGHDT, YYEEEE. The CDR3 bases are TGTGCCAGCAGGTTGAGGGGGCGCGACACTGAAGCTTTCTTT. Its translation is CASRLRGRDTEAFF.

There are a few counts of this clonotype. The J gene is TRBJ2-7, the V gene TRBV30; D could derive from TRBD1 or TRBD2 (5 bases each). Germline loops: CDR1 GTSNPN, CDR2 SVGIG (reference sequence). The CDR3 sequence is 15 residues long. The V gene lost 2 bases and the J gene lost 2 bases, with 16 bases spanning the gap. The CDR3 nucleotides read TGTGCCTGGAGTATGACCCGGGACGGGGCCTACGAGCAGTACTTC. The encoded protein is CAWSMTRDGAYEQYF.

This clonotype was counted many times. J is TRBJ2-1 and V is TRBV5-1, with a possible D match to TRBD1 (5 bases). CDR1 is SGHRS and CDR2 is YFSETQ in the germline V gene. This CDR3 is 14 amino acids long. Trimming shortened V by 5 bases and J by 7 bases, and 16 bases separated the two germline ends. The CDR3 sequence is CASRVDSITNEQFF. CDR3 coding DNA: TGCGCCAGCAGAGTTGACAGTATCACGAATGAGCAGTTCTTC.

This clonotype was observed at least ten times. CDR3 sequence reads: CASSPTGGRAGGYGTQYF. CDR3 coding DNA: TGTGCCAGCAGCCCTACAGGGGGCCGGGCGGGAGGCTACGGGACCCAGTACTTC. The chain joins TRBV7-2 to TRBJ2-5, with D perhaps matching TRBD1 (9 bases). CDR3 length: 18 amino acids. The germline gives CDR1 SGHTA, CDR2 FQGNSA. The V end was cut by 5 bases, the J end by 7 bases, with 29 bases between.

This clonotype was detected many times. The V and J genes are TRBV20-1 and TRBJ1-6; unclear D gene. V was cut by 5 bases and J by 8 bases, with 13 bases left in between. The CDR3 is made up of 13 amino acids. Germline V gene data show CDR1 as DFQATT and CDR2 as SNEGSKA (reference sequence). CDR3 sequence: CSAGPPGDSPLHF. DNA for the CDR3: TGCAGTGCTGGCCCGCCTGGGGATTCACCCCTCCACTTT.

This clonotype was picked up many times. The V gene is TRBV20-1, the J gene TRBJ2-7; 7 nucleotides line up with TRBD1. The V segment lost 5 bases and the J segment 2 bases; nucleotides outside the gene matches: 6. CDR3 length equals 13 residues. Germline V gene lookup returns CDR1 DFQATT and CDR2 SNEGSKA (reference sequence). The CDR3 coding sequence is TGCAGTGCTCCGACAGGGATAACCTACGAGCAGTACTTC. Protein product: CSAPTGITYEQYF.

The chain has TRBV7-9 and TRBJ2-1; 13 positions agree with TRBD2. The CDR3 has 15 amino acids. Germline trimming cut 5 bases from V and 7 bases from J; bases unmatched to any gene: 5. Germline CDR1 reads SEHNR; CDR2 reads FQNEAQ (reference sequence). Here the CDR3 DNA reads TGTGCCAGCAGCATACTAGCGGGAGGGCTAAATGAGCAGTTCTTC. Residues: CASSILAGGLNEQFF.

This clonotype was observed at least ten times. The DNA is omitted, as the CDR3 cannot be located on it reliably, and the CDR3 follows TCRdb's listing. The V call is TRBV28, the J call TRBJ2-1. Germline-derived CDR1 and CDR2 are MDHEN and SYDVKM. Termini included, the CDR3 measures 14 amino acids. CDR3 sequence: CASSSSDGYNEQFF.

At least ten counts were recorded for this clonotype. V and J are TRBV2 and TRBJ2-5; D possibly uses TRBD1 or TRBD2 (6 bases each). V lost 1 base and J lost 5, with 14 bases in between. This CDR3 has 15 residues. The germline V gene has CDR1 SNHLY and CDR2 FYNNEI. The chain's CDR3 is CASSEGLGGRETQYF. The CDR3 DNA reads as TGTGCCAGCAGTGAAGGTTTGGGGGGCAGGGAGACCCAGTACTTC.

The rearrangement links TRBV4-1 to TRBJ2-7; D is unclear. CDR3 size: 13 residues. CDR1 MGHRA and CDR2 YSYEKL come from the germline V gene. With 1 base removed from V and 6 bases from J, the gap between germline ends came to 10 bases. The CDR3 here is CASSQVSSGEQYF. The CDR3 DNA reads TGCGCCAGCAGCCAAGTTTCATCCGGCGAGCAGTACTTC.

The gene calls are TRBV28 and TRBJ1-2; no definite D call. The CDR3 length is 14 residues. Trimming removed 1 base at V and 8 bases at J, with 14 bases between. CDR1 MDHEN and CDR2 SYDVKM come from the germline V gene. CDR3: CASSLSGSLRGYTF. The CDR3 DNA reads as TGTGCCAGCAGTTTATCGGGAAGCTTAAGGGGCTACACCTTC.

This chain joins TRBV6-1 and TRBJ2-7; 8 bases are shared with TRBD2. V shed 6 bases and J 0 bases; nucleotides not matched to a gene: 13. Germline V gene lookup returns CDR1 MNHNS and CDR2 SASEGT. CDR3 length equals 17 residues. The CDR3 loop is CASRPETGTRSSYEQYF. The DNA of the CDR3 is TGTGCCAGCAGACCCGAGACCGGGACTAGGAGCTCCTACGAGCAGTACTTC.

This clonotype occurred many times. This sequence joins TRBV20-1 and TRBJ1-5; 8 positions agree with TRBD1. The CDR3 loop spans 16 amino acids. CDR1 is DFQATT and CDR2 is SNEGSKA in the germline V gene (reference sequence). The junction had 9 bases not matched to a gene; V was cut back by 1 base and J by 4 bases. The CDR3 reads CSARGGGGTGNQPQHF. CDR3 nucleotides: TGCAGTGCTAGAGGGGGGGGCGGGACAGGAAATCAGCCCCAGCATTTT.

This clonotype was picked up many times. The V gene is TRBV20-1, the J gene TRBJ2-3; tentatively, D is TRBD1 (5 bases). V was cut by 0 bases and J by 1 base, with 11 bases left in between. This CDR3 spans 15 amino acids. Looked up from germline, CDR1 is DFQATT and CDR2 is SNEGSKA (reference sequence). CDR3 in amino acids: CSAREGSRGTDTQYF. CDR3 nucleotides: TGCAGTGCTAGAGAAGGTAGCAGGGGCACAGATACGCAGTATTTT.

This clonotype has a count of ten or more. The chain joins TRBV27 to TRBJ1-1; a weak D match, TRBD1 (5 bases). V was shortened by 6 bases and J by 4 bases, with 12 bases between the two germline ends. CDR3 length: 13 residues. Germline V CDR1 and CDR2: MNHEY, SMNVEV (reference sequence). Here the CDR3 reads CASRIWGITEAFF. CDR3 coding DNA: TGTGCCAGCAGAATTTGGGGGATCACTGAAGCTTTCTTT.

This sequence joins TRBV27 and TRBJ1-1; possibly TRBD1 for D (5 bases). The CDR3 runs to 13 residues. The V and J ends lost 0 bases and 9 bases respectively, with 11 bases between them. CDR1 and CDR2 (germline): MNHEY, SMNVEV (reference sequence). This CDR3 is CASSLSGLSKAFF. In DNA form, the CDR3 reads TGTGCCAGCAGTTTATCGGGGCTATCTAAAGCTTTCTTT.

This clonotype appeared a few times. V usage is TRBV9 and J usage is TRBJ2-5, with unresolved D. The CDR3 covers 12 residues. Looked up from germline, CDR1 is SGDLS and CDR2 is YYNGEE. Trimming cost V 2 bases and J 5 bases, with 7 bases left between them. The DNA of the CDR3 is TGTGCCAGCAGCGTGCCGGTGGAGACCCAGTACTTC. Translation: CASSVPVETQYF.

The chain employs TRBV5-6 and TRBJ2-7; D gene unclear. Between the trimmed V and J ends, which lost 0 bases and 3 bases, there was a span of 7 bases. The CDR3 sequence is 13 residues long. Germline lookup yields CDR1 SGHDT and CDR2 YYEEEE. CDR3 bases: TGTGCCAGCAGCTTGGGGCAGCACTACGAGCAGTACTTC. It translates to CASSLGQHYEQYF.

The chain is built from TRBV7-9 and TRBJ1-2; 8 bases are shared with TRBD1. In germline, CDR1 is SEHNR, CDR2 FQNEAQ (reference sequence). V shed 2 bases, J shed 6 bases, and the junction held 8 bases outside the gene matches. The CDR3 extends over 15 amino acids. CDR3 region: CASSLNRQGADGYTF. Written as DNA, the CDR3 is TGTGCCAGCAGCTTAAATCGGCAGGGGGCGGATGGCTACACCTTC.

This clonotype was detected ten times or more. This CDR3 reads CASSLDRLAAETQYF. The CDR3, as DNA: TGCGCCAGCAGCCTCGACCGACTAGCGGCAGAGACCCAGTACTTC. This chain links TRBV5-1 with TRBJ2-5, with TRBD2 matching over 9 bases. Germline loops: CDR1 SGHRS, CDR2 YFSETQ. With 4 bases clipped from V and 4 bases from J, the junction kept 8 bases outside the gene matches. The CDR3 covers 15 residues.

The genes are TRBV7-2 and TRBJ2-7, with TRBD2 as a possible D gene (6 bases). The V end was cut by 0 bases, the J end by 6 bases, with 9 bases between. The germline V gene encodes CDR1 SGHTA and CDR2 FQGNSA. This CDR3 region has 13 residues. This CDR3 is CASSLAEGPEQYF. CDR3 coding DNA: TGTGCCAGCAGCTTAGCGGAGGGACCCGAGCAGTACTTC.

J is TRBJ2-2 and V is TRBV24-1; either TRBD1 or TRBD2 may fit D (5 bases each). The germline gives CDR1 KGHDR, CDR2 SFDVKD. V was shortened by 3 bases and J by 1 base, with 11 bases between the two germline ends. The CDR3 is 16 amino acids. The CDR3, as DNA: TGTGCCACCAGTGATCGGGGCGGCTTGAACACCGGGGAGCTGTTTTTT. Translating it yields CATSDRGGLNTGELFF.

This clonotype has a handful of counts. The chain couples TRBV7-2 to TRBJ2-1; TRBD2 matches at 8 bases. CDR1 and CDR2 (germline): SGHTA, FQGNSA. The CDR3 covers 16 residues. Germline trimming cut 0 bases from V and 6 bases from J; bases unmatched to any gene: 7. The DNA for the CDR3 is TGTGCCAGCAGCTTAGCGGGGGTAGCGGGAATCAATGAGCAGTTCTTC. This gives the protein CASSLAGVAGINEQFF.